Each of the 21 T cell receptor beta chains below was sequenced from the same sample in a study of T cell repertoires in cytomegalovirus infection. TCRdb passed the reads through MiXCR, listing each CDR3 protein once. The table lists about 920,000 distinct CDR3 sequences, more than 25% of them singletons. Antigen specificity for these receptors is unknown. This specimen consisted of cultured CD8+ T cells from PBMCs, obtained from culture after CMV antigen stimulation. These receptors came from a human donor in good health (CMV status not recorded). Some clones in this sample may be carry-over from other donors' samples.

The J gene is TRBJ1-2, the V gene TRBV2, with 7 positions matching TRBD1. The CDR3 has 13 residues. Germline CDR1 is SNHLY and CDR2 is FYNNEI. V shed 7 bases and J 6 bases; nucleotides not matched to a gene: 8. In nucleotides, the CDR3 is TGTGCCAGCACCGGGACAGATGGAAATGGCTACACCTTC. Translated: CASTGTDGNGYTF. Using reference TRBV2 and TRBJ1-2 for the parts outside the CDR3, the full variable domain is EPEVTQTPSHQVTQMGQEVILRCVPISNHLYFYWYRQILGQKVEFLVSFYNNEISEKSEIFDDQFSVERPDGSNFTLKIRSTKLEDSAMYFCASTGTDGNGYTFGSGTRLTVV.

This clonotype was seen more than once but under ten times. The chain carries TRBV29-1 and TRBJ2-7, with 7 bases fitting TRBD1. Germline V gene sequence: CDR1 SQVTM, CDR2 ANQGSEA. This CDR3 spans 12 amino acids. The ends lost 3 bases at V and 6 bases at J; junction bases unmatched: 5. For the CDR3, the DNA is TGCAGCGTTGAGTTCGACAGGGTCGAGCAGTACTTC. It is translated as CSVEFDRVEQYF.

DNA of the CDR3: TGTGCCAGCCGACAGGGTTCAAGGGAGACCCAGTACTTC. It encodes CASRQGSRETQYF. The chain combines TRBV7-6 with TRBJ2-5; 7 positions match TRBD1. The V and J ends lost 8 bases and 5 bases, in that order; junction bases with no gene match: 8. CDR1 is SGHVS, CDR2 FNYEAQ, per germline. The CDR3 has 13 amino acids.

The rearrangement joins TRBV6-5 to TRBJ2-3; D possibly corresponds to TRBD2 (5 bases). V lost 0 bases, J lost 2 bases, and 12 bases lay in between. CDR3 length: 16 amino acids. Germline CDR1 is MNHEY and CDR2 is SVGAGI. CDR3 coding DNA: TGTGCCAGCAGTTACTCACGGGGAACCGCCACAGATACGCAGTATTTT. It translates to CASSYSRGTATDTQYF.

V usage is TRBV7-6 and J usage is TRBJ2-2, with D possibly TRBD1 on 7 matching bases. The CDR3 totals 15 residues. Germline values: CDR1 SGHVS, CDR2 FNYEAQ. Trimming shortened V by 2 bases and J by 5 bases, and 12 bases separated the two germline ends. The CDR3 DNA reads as TGTGCCAGCAGCTTACCAGGGGGAGGAACCGGGGAGCTGTTTTTT. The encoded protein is CASSLPGGGTGELFF.

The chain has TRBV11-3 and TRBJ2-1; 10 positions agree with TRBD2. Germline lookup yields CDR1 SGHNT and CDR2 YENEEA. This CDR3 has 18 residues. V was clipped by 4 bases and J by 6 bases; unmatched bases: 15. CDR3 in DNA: TGTGCCAGCAGCTCATTGTCCGCAGCGGGGGGGCCATCCAATGAGCAGTTCTTC. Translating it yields CASSSLSAAGGPSNEQFF.

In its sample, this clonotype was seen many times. CDR3: CASSLGGANTGELFF. The CDR3 DNA follows: TGTGCCAGCAGCTTAGGCGGGGCGAACACCGGGGAGCTGTTTTTT. This chain joins TRBV7-9 and TRBJ2-2; possible D gene TRBD2, 6 bases. With 1 base removed from V and 0 bases from J, the gap between germline ends came to 6 bases. Germline V gene lookup returns CDR1 SEHNR and CDR2 FQNEAQ (reference sequence). The CDR3 is 15 residues long. Full variable domain (remainder filled in from reference TRBV7-9 and TRBJ2-2): DTGVSQNPRHKITKRGQNVTFRCDPISEHNRLYWYRQTLGQGPEFLTYFQNEAQLEKSRLLSDRFSAERPKGSFSTLEIQRTEQGDSAMYLCASSLGGANTGELFFGEGSRLTVL.

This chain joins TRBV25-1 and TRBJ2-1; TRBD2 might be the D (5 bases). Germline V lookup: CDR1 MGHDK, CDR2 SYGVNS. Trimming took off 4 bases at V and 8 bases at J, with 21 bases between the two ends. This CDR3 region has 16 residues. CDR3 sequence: CASSGRRGGMVHEQFF. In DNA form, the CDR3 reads TGTGCCAGCAGTGGAAGACGGGGTGGTATGGTCCATGAGCAGTTCTTC.

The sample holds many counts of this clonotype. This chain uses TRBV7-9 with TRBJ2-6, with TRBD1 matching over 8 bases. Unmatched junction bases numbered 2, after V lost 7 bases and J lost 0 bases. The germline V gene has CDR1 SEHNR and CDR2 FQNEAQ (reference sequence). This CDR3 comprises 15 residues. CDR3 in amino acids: CASNRGASGANVLTF. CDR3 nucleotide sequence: TGTGCCAGCAACAGGGGGGCCTCTGGGGCCAACGTCCTGACTTTC. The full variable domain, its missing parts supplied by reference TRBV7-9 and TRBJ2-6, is DTGVSQNPRHKITKRGQNVTFRCDPISEHNRLYWYRQTLGQGPEFLTYFQNEAQLEKSRLLSDRFSAERPKGSFSTLEIQRTEQGDSAMYLCASNRGASGANVLTFGAGSRLTVL.

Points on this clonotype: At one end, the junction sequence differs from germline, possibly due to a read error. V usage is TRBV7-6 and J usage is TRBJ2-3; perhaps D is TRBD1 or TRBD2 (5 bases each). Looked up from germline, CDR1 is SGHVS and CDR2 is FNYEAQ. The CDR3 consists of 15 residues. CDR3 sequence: CASSLDWGRTDTQYF. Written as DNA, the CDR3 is TGTGCTAGCAGCTTAGATTGGGGACGCACAGATACGCAGTATTTT.

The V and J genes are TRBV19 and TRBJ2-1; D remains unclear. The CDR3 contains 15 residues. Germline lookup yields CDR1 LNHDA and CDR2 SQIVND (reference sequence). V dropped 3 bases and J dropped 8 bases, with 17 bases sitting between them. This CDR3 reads CASSITPYGLDEQFF. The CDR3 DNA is TGTGCCAGTAGTATTACCCCCTATGGCTTAGATGAGCAGTTCTTC.

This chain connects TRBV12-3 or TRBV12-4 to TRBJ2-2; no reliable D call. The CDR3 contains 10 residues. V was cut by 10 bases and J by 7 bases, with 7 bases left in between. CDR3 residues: CATLHGELFF. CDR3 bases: TGTGCCACCCTTCACGGGGAGCTGTTTTTT.

The CDR3 region has the DNA TGTGCCAGCAGCTCTCATCTAAGGCCCTACGAGCAGTACGTC. Translating it yields CASSSHLRPYEQYV. The chain joins TRBV11-2 to TRBJ2-7; no definite D call. Per the germline V gene, CDR1 is SGHAT and CDR2 is FQNNGV. V lost 4 bases and J 2 bases, leaving 12 bases between the germline ends. This CDR3 spans 14 amino acids.

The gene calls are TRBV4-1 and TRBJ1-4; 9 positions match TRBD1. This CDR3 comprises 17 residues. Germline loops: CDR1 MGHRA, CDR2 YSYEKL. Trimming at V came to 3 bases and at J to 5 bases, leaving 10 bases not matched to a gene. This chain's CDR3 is CASSQRRTGENNEKLFF. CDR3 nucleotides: TGCGCCAGCAGCCAGCGACGGACAGGGGAGAACAATGAAAAACTGTTTTTT.

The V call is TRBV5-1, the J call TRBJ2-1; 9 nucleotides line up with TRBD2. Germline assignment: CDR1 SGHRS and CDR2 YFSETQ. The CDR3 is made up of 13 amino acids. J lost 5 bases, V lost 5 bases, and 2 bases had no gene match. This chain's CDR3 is CASRASGDNEQFF. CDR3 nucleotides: TGCGCCAGCAGGGCTAGCGGGGACAATGAGCAGTTCTTC.

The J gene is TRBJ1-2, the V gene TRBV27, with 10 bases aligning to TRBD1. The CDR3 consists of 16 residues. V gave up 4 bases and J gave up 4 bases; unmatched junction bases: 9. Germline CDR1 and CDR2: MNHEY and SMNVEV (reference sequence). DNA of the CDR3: TGTGCCAGCAGTTCAGGGGGGACAGGGGCCTTCTATGGCTACACCTTC. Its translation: CASSSGGTGAFYGYTF.

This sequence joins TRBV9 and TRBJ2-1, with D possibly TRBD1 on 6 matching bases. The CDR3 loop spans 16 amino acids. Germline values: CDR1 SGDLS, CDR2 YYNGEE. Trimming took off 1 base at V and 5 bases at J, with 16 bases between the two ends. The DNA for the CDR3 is TGTGCCAGCAGCGTATATGGGGGCCGGGGAAACAATGAGCAGTTCTTC. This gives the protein CASSVYGGRGNNEQFF.

CDR3 residues: CASSYPQKNEKLFF. Written as DNA, the CDR3 is TGTGCCAGCAGTTACCCCCAGAAGAATGAAAAACTGTTTTTT. The chain joins TRBV6-6 to TRBJ1-4; no reliable D call. Germline V gives CDR1 MNHNY, CDR2 SVGAGI (reference sequence). V was clipped by 2 bases and J by 5 bases, with 9 bases between them. The CDR3 is 14 residues long.

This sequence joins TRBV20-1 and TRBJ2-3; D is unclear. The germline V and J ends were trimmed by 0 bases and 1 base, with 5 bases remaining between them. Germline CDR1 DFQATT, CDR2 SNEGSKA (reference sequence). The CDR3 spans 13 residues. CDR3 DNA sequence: TGCAGTGCTAGAGAGACCGGCACAGATACGCAGTATTTT. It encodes CSARETGTDTQYF.

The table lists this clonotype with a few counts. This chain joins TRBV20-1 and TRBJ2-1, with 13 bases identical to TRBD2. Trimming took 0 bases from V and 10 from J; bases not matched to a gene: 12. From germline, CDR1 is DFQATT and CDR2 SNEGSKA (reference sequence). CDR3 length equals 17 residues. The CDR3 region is CSARDKMGLAGNREQFF. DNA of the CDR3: TGCAGTGCTAGAGATAAGATGGGACTAGCGGGGAATCGGGAGCAGTTCTTC.

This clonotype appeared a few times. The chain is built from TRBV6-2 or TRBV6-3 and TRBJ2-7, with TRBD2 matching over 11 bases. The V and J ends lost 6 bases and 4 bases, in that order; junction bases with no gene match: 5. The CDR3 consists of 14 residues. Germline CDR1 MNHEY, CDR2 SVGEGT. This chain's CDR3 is CASSLLAGAYEQYV. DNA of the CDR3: TGTGCCAGCAGCTTACTAGCGGGGGCTTACGAGCAGTACGTC.